This TCR beta chain was captured by sequencing in a study of blood T cell repertoires in COVID-19 (dated by TCRdb to the early 2020s). With regard to the full study: Samples covering the acute and convalescent phases of COVID-19 were provided by collaborators in the United States, Italy and Spain. Subjects who had been exposed to COVID-19, were actively infected with it, or had recovered from it provided the deeply sampled blood TCRbeta repertoires that made up the dataset. Samples came from the ongoing ImmuneRACE study (first 160 participants) plus 1,254 subjects from 6 global collaborators. The sample metadata nearly always contained a de-identified subject ID, COVID-19 status, age in years and sex. The material from the prospective study consisted of cDNA or gDNA derived from T cells, B-cell-depleted T cells, or PBMCs. The repertoires were released in a freely available public database intended as a resource for research on the immune response to SARS-CoV-2. HLA class I and class II types, where available, came from metadata supplied by the sample provider rather than from assay-based typing.

The immunoSEQ Assay, a bias-controlled multiplex PCR, was used to amplify TCRbeta CDR3 regions from genomic DNA. The authors' pipeline ran thus. Within the assay, amplification of reference gene primers was used to estimate how many nucleated cells each sample contained. To quantify the absolute abundance of each unique TCRbeta CDR3 rearrangement, sequence reads were collapsed and filtered. Productive Simpson clonality was computed per sample as the square root of Simpson's diversity index over productive rearrangements. TCRdb provides this immuneACCESS table in a form limited to in-frame rearrangements. Some clones are lacking; in checked studies, under half of them reflect an unresolved V gene, and why the rest are absent is not known. The V and J calls and the clone size are those of that table, but D and trimming were determined from the DNA. In all, the sample holds some 140,000 clones, and approximately 82% of those were seen once. The biggest ten clones account for approximately 11% of the sample.

As to this clone: The antigen it binds to is not known. Base qualities are not at hand, and no much larger clone is one base apart.

Samples from volunteer blood donors who had recovered from COVID-19 were contributed by a second Seattle source. Each collaborating institution followed its own protocols to collect whole blood in K2EDTA tubes. For TCRbeta analysis, collaborators shipped samples in one of three forms: frozen whole blood, isolated PBMCs, or DNA extracted from either of those sample types. Overall study results and their limits: Clinical and demographic metadata were provided uncurated, with the amount varying by source and participant.

Material: peripheral blood. The sequence derives from a man in his 60s who had recovered from COVID-19.

The CDR3 is CASSVDSMNTEAFF. The DNA reads as follows: TGCGCCAGCAGCGTGGACAGCATGAACACTGAAGCTTTCTTT. The sequence joins TRBV5-1 to TRBJ1-1; perhaps TRBD1 is the D gene, with 6 bases matching. From the cysteine through the phenylalanine, the CDR3 covers 14 amino acids. Here the CDR3 DNA is all that survives: 42 bases in frame from base 1. V lost 4 bases and J lost 0 bases; the stretch between them is 10 bases long. According to the germline V gene, CDR1 reads SGHRS and CDR2 reads YFSETQ.